Only a few counts were recorded for the clone carrying this TCR beta chain. What it binds is unknown. A single record per CDR3 protein comes from TCRdb applying MiXCR to the RT-PCR reads. The sample includes about 800,000 distinct CDR3 sequences, 21% seen only once; the top ten take roughly 10%. There are 13 residues in the CDR3. Germline loops: CDR1 GTSNPN, CDR2 SVGIG (reference sequence). Trimming left V 0 bases short and J 5 bases short, with 9 bases between. The sample originates from a study of response to subunit inactivated influenza vaccine. Whole-study results and caveats: Authors proposed each seasonal influenza vaccination draws in few new T cells.

This receptor was identified in a man over 45 who received an inactivated influenza vaccine. The chain has TRBV30 and TRBJ2-3; no clear D. Source: PBMCs from blood, taken roughly 5 days after vaccination. Here the CDR3 DNA reads TGTGCCTGGAGTGTTACGCCCGGAGATACGCAGTATTTT. It codes for CAWSVTPGDTQYF.